This TCR beta chain was sequenced in a study of blood T cell repertoires in COVID-19. Study in general: The United States, Italy and Spain supplied acute and convalescent COVID-19 samples. Sources were T cells, B-cell-depleted T cells, or PBMCs; the material itself was cDNA or gDNA.

As originally analysed: Reference gene primer amplification yielded estimated nucleated cell counts. Only in-frame clones appear in the TCRdb table, and some are missing; sequencing was by immunoSEQ multiplex PCR. V and J calls and clone size are copied from that table; D and trimming were computed from the DNA. The table has 300,000 to 350,000 clones, about 90% seen once; the top ten hold roughly 2.1%. Germline CDR1 and CDR2: WSHSY and SAAADI. CDR3 size: 12 residues. V shed 7 bases and J 7 bases; nucleotides not matched to a gene: 2. The origin of this receptor is a young man with active or convalescent COVID-19. The chain employs TRBV10-2 and TRBJ2-1; 9 nucleotides agree with TRBD1. The sequenced sample was peripheral blood. In DNA, the CDR3 is TGCGCCAGCAATGGACAGGGGAATGAGCAGTTCTTC. The encoded protein is CASNGQGNEQFF.